These T cell receptor beta chains were read from a single sample in a study of T cell responses to AZD1222 COVID-19 vaccine. Repertoires were generated with immunoSEQ multiplex PCR, while TCRdb's copy carries only in-frame clones and drops some. The sample yields 28,000 or so clones, 88% seen once. The starting material was peripheral blood, obtained 28 days after the second AZD1222 dose. These TCRs come from an adult who received the AZD1222 COVID-19 vaccine. CDR3s include the opening cysteine and the closing phenylalanine or tryptophan. Fields, in order: V gene, D gene, J gene, clone size, CDR3 DNA, CDR3 protein. A D gene is named only where the DNA matches it firmly. Clone size is not always given. Where it is, it says once, few, many or a class for expanded clones.

>TRBV21-1|.|TRBJ2-3|few
TGTGCCAGCAGCAAAGTTTTGGGACTAGCAGGGGTTACGCAGTATTTT
CASSKVLGLAGVTQYF
>TRBV21-1|.|TRBJ2-3|.
TGTGCCAGAGGGTGCAGGGGGCGCACAGATACGCAGTATTTT
CARGCRGRTDTQYF
>TRBV14|.|TRBJ2-3|.
TGTGCCAGCGGGGGCAGCACAGATACGCAGTATTTT
CASGGSTDTQYF
>TRBV5-4|.|TRBJ1-2|.
TGTGCCAGCAGCCAACGGGGAGGGCTTTCTAACTATGGCTACACCTTC
CASSQRGGLSNYGYTF
>TRBV2|.|TRBJ1-2|.
TGTGCCAGCAGGGCAGGGAGCCCCTCAGGCTACACCTTC
CASRAGSPSGYTF
>TRBV5-5|.|TRBJ1-6|.
TGTGCCAGCAGCTTGGGGACAATTTCACCCCTCCACTTT
CASSLGTISPLHF
>TRBV7-9|.|TRBJ2-5|.
TGTGCCAGCAGCCCACGGGACTTACCCACCAAAGAGACCCAGTACTTC
CASSPRDLPTKETQYF
>TRBV6-5|.|TRBJ2-1|.
TGTGCCAGCAGTAGTTCGGTGGACCTTTACAATGAGCAGTTCTTC
CASSSSVDLYNEQFF
>TRBV19|.|TRBJ1-5|.
TGTGCCAGTAGGCCCTTAGGGGCAGTTAGCAATCAGCCCCAGCATTTT
CASRPLGAVSNQPQHF
>TRBV4-1|TRBD2|TRBJ2-3|.
TGCGCCAGCACTAGCGGGGGGGCCACAGATACGCAGTATTTT
CASTSGGATDTQYF
>TRBV7-9|.|TRBJ2-1|.
TGTGCCAGCAGACGGGACGTCTACAATGAGCAGTTCTTC
CASRRDVYNEQFF
>TRBV9|.|TRBJ1-2|.
TGTGCCAGCAGCGTAGACAGCACTGGCTATGGCTACACCTTC
CASSVDSTGYGYTF
>TRBV6-5|.|TRBJ1-1|.
TGTGCCAGCAGTTACTCAGGCAGGACTGAAGCTTTCTTT
CASSYSGRTEAFF
>TRBV28|.|TRBJ1-1|.
TGTGCCAGCAGTTTAGGCTACAGTGAAGCTTTCTTT
CASSLGYSEAFF
>TRBV2|.|TRBJ1-5|.
TGTGCCAGCAGTCAGGATGAGGGCAATCAGCCCCAGCATTTT
CASSQDEGNQPQHF
>TRBV6-4|.|TRBJ1-1|.
TGTGCCAGCAGGTGGTCGAAGGCAATGAACACTGAAGCTTTCTTT
CASRWSKAMNTEAFF
>TRBV29-1|.|TRBJ1-3|once
TGCAGCGTTGGCCGTAACTCTGGAAACACCATATATTTT
CSVGRNSGNTIYF
>TRBV19|.|TRBJ2-1|.
TGTGCCAGTAGTAAAATAGGGGCCGGATTCAATGAGCAGTTCTTC
CASSKIGAGFNEQFF
>TRBV5-1|.|TRBJ1-5|.
TGCGCCAGCAGCGTGCAGGGACTCAGCAATCAGCCCCAGCATTTT
CASSVQGLSNQPQHF